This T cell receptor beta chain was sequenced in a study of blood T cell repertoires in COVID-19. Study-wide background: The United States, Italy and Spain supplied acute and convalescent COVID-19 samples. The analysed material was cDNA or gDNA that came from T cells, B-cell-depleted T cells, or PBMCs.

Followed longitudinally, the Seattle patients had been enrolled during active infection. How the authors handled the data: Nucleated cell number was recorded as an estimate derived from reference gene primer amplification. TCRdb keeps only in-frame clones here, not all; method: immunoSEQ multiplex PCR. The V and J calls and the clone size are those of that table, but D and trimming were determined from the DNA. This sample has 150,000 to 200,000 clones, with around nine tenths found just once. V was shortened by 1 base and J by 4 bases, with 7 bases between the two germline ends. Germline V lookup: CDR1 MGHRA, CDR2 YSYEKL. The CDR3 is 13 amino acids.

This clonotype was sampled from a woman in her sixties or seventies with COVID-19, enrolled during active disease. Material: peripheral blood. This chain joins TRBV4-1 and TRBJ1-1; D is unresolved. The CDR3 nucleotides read TGCGCCAGCAGCCAAGTGGCAGGCACTGAAGCTTTCTTT. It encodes CASSQVAGTEAFF.